Below, 6 T cell receptor beta chains from the same sample are listed, as sequenced in a study of blood T cell repertoires in COVID-19. The data were produced by immunoSEQ multiplex PCR, yet TCRdb's version contains in-frame clones alone and is incomplete. The sample lists around 190,000 clones; 84% were seen once. Material: PBMCs or T cells enriched from blood (not recorded which). The receptors derive from a young woman who had been exposed to COVID-19.

The V call is TRBV5-4, the J call TRBJ2-3, with 8 positions matching TRBD1. Germline loops: CDR1 SGHNT, CDR2 YYREEE (reference sequence). The CDR3 extends over 15 amino acids. The V and J ends lost 7 bases and 1 base, in that order; junction bases with no gene match: 8. In DNA, the CDR3 is TGTGCCAGCGGGGCAGGGGGCGGCGGCACAGATACGCAGTATTTT. Its translation: CASGAGGGGTDTQYF.

The chain combines TRBV5-1 with TRBJ2-7; 7 bases align to TRBD1. CDR3 length: 15 residues. V lost 0 bases and J lost 1; bases outside the gene matches: 4. The germline V gene encodes CDR1 SGHRS and CDR2 YFSETQ. In nucleotides, the CDR3 is TGCGCCAGCAGCTTGGGACCAGGGGGATCCTACGAGCAGTACTTC. Protein product: CASSLGPGGSYEQYF. Full variable domain (outside the CDR3, taken from reference TRBV5-1 and TRBJ2-7): KAGVTQTPRYLIKTRGQQVTLSCSPISGHRSVSWYQQTPGQGLQFLFEYFSETQRNKGNFPGRFSGRQFSNSRSEMNVSTLELGDSALYLCASSLGPGGSYEQYFGPGTRLTVT.

The rearrangement links TRBV3-1 (or the pseudogene TRBV3-2) to TRBJ1-2, with 9 bases aligning to TRBD1. V lost 5 bases, J lost 4 bases, and 2 bases stayed unmatched. The CDR3 contains 13 residues. Germline CDR1 is LGHDT and CDR2 is YNNKEL (reference sequence). The DNA for the CDR3 is TGTGCCAGCAGCATGGGACAGGGCTATGGCTACACCTTC. Its protein product is CASSMGQGYGYTF.

The V call is TRBV6-5, the J call TRBJ2-7; D gene ambiguous. CDR1 is MNHEY, CDR2 SVGAGI, per germline. Trimming left V 8 bases short and J 7 bases short, with 12 bases between. The CDR3 has 11 residues. The CDR3 DNA is TGTGCCAGCGCGACTTTTGGGGAGCAGTACTTC. Translated, it gives CASATFGEQYF.

The chain links TRBV19 to TRBJ1-3; D remains ambiguous. V was cut by 3 bases and J by 0 bases, with 9 bases left in between. CDR1 and CDR2 (germline): LNHDA, SQIVND (reference sequence). The length of the CDR3 is 15 residues. In DNA form, the CDR3 reads TGTGCCAGTAGTATTACAGTCTTCTCTGGAAACACCATATATTTT. Its protein product is CASSITVFSGNTIYF. Combining the CDR3 with reference TRBV19 and TRBJ1-3 gives the whole variable domain DGGITQSPKYLFRKEGQNVTLSCEQNLNHDAMYWYRQDPGQGLRLIYYSQIVNDFQKGDIAEGYSVSREKKESFPLTVTSAQKNPTAFYLCASSITVFSGNTIYFGEGSWLTVV.

This clone was detected many times. The rearrangement joins TRBV2 to TRBJ2-2, with 12 bases aligning to TRBD1. CDR1 and CDR2 from the germline V gene are SNHLY and FYNNEI. The J segment lost 5 bases and the V segment lost 7 bases, leaving 5 bases of the junction unmatched. This CDR3 has 15 amino acids. In DNA form, the CDR3 reads TGTGCCAGCATCCCGGGACAGGGGGCAACCGGGGAGCTGTTTTTT. Encoded protein: CASIPGQGATGELFF.